These 15 T cell receptor beta chains were sequenced from one sample in a study of CD8+ T cells in alopecia areata. Treatment described: oral pan-JAK inhibitor, 5-10 mg twice daily. RNA extraction was followed by reverse transcription into cDNA, which acted as the sequencing template. Method: immunoSEQ multiplex PCR; TCRdb's copy keeps in-frame clones and lacks some. Of hundreds of thousands of clones in the sample, more than 60% were seen once. Specimen: CD4+ T cells sorted from blood, collected around week 44, from a patient treated with tofacitinib. These receptors came from a human donor with alopecia areata.

The J gene is TRBJ2-7, the V gene TRBV10-3, with TRBD1 as a possible D gene (5 bases). V dropped 8 bases and J dropped 6 bases, with 14 bases sitting between them. The CDR3 spans 12 residues. Germline-derived CDR1 and CDR2 are ENHRY and SYGVKD. The CDR3 DNA is TGTGCCATCGGCCAGGGCTCCGGCGAGCAGTACTTC. Its protein is CAIGQGSGEQYF.

CDR3 nucleotide sequence: TGTGCCAGCAGCTTATCGACAGGGGGAAATGAAAAACTGTTTTTT. This sequence encodes CASSLSTGGNEKLFF. The chain uses TRBV7-2 and TRBJ1-4; 9 nucleotides match TRBD1. The V segment lost 2 bases and the J segment 5 bases; nucleotides outside the gene matches: 3. The CDR3 covers 15 residues. CDR1 and CDR2 from the germline V gene are SGHTA and FQGNSA.

V and J are TRBV13 and TRBJ1-2, with 8 bases aligning to TRBD1. V was clipped by 0 bases and J by 3 bases; unmatched bases: 0. CDR1 and CDR2 from the germline V gene are PRHDT and FYEKMQ (reference sequence). There are 14 residues in the CDR3. The CDR3 bases are TGTGCCAGCAGCTTAGGGACAGGGGACTATGGCTACACCTTC. Its protein product is CASSLGTGDYGYTF.

V and J are TRBV18 and TRBJ1-1; D is unclear. This CDR3 region has 15 residues. Trimming pared 3 bases from V and 2 bases from J, leaving 13 bases between. Germline CDR1 is KGHSH and CDR2 is LQKENI. The CDR3 here is CASSPYGPVNTEAFF. CDR3 sequence (DNA): TGTGCCAGCTCACCGTACGGACCTGTCAACACTGAAGCTTTCTTT.

The chain uses TRBV14 and TRBJ1-1; D is unresolved. Trimming shortened V by 1 base and J by 4 bases, and 16 bases separated the two germline ends. The CDR3 sequence is 16 residues long. CDR1 is SGHDN, CDR2 FVKESK, per germline. The CDR3 DNA follows: TGTGCCAGCAGCCAAGGGCCCACCCCTGGGAGCACTGAAGCTTTCTTT. As protein: CASSQGPTPGSTEAFF.

The V gene is TRBV27, the J gene TRBJ1-2; 8 bases map to TRBD1. The CDR3 has 14 amino acids. V dropped 8 bases and J dropped 1; count of bases not matched to a gene: 6. CDR1 and CDR2 (germline): MNHEY, SMNVEV (reference sequence). CDR3 sequence (DNA): TGTGCCAGCCGGGTTACAGGGGGTAACTATGGCTACACCTTC. Translated, it gives CASRVTGGNYGYTF.

The chain uses TRBV19 and TRBJ2-2, with 7 positions matching TRBD1. With V trimmed by 5 bases and J by 7 bases, 4 bases remained unmatched. Germline V gene sequence: CDR1 LNHDA, CDR2 SQIVND (reference sequence). The CDR3 loop spans 13 amino acids. CDR3 sequence: CASSPQGVGELFF. The CDR3 DNA reads TGTGCCAGTAGTCCCCAGGGGGTCGGGGAGCTGTTTTTT.

This clone was seen only once. In DNA, the CDR3 is TGTGCCATCAGTGAGACCGGGCCTGGAGAAAAACTGTTTTTT. Translated, it gives CAISETGPGEKLFF. The chain is built from TRBV10-3 and TRBJ1-4; D remains unclear. The CDR3 has 14 residues. V was cut by 2 bases and J by 8 bases, with 12 bases left in between. Germline V CDR1 and CDR2: ENHRY, SYGVKD.

The genes are TRBV30 and TRBJ2-6; D is unresolved. V lost 5 bases and J lost 0, with 2 bases in between. Germline CDR1 and CDR2: GTSNPN and SVGIG (reference sequence). The CDR3 consists of 12 residues. The CDR3 DNA sequence: TGTGCCTGGTACTCTGGGGCCAACGTCCTGACTTTC. Amino acid sequence: CAWYSGANVLTF. Filled out from reference TRBV30 and TRBJ2-6, the complete variable domain reads SQTIHQWPATLVQPVGSPLSLECTVEGTSNPNLYWYRQAAGRGLQLLFYSVGIGQISSEVPQNLSASRPQDRQFILSSKKLLLSDSGFYLCAWYSGANVLTFGAGSRLTVL.

The chain combines TRBV9 with TRBJ2-1; a weak D match, TRBD2 (7 bases). V was pared by 0 bases and J by 6 bases, with 13 bases between. Germline CDR1 SGDLS, CDR2 YYNGEE. This CDR3 has 15 residues. The CDR3 DNA reads TGTGCCAGCAGCGTAGCGATGGGGGGGGCCAATGAGCAGTTCTTC. Translating gives CASSVAMGGANEQFF. The entire variable domain, with the rest obtained from reference TRBV9 and TRBJ2-1, is as follows: DSGVTQTPKHLITATGQRVTLRCSPRSGDLSVYWYQQSLDQGLQFLIQYYNGEERAKGNILERFSAQQFPDLHSELNLSSLELGDSALYFCASSVAMGGANEQFFGPGTRLTVL.

This chain uses TRBV29-1 with TRBJ2-6; TRBD1 matches at 7 bases. Germline V CDR1 and CDR2: SQVTM, ANQGSEA. With 7 bases clipped from V and 0 bases from J, the junction kept 6 bases outside the gene matches. The CDR3 spans 15 residues. The CDR3 bases are TGCAGCGCCCGGACAGGAACCTCTGGGGCCAACGTCCTGACTTTC. The encoded protein is CSARTGTSGANVLTF. The variable domain in full, with the rest retrieved from reference TRBV29-1 and TRBJ2-6, is SAVISQKPSRDICQRGTSLTIQCQVDSQVTMMFWYRQQPGQSLTLIATANQGSEATYESGFVIDKFPISRPNLTFSTLTVSNMSPEDSSIYLCSARTGTSGANVLTFGAGSRLTVL.

The chain joins TRBV7-9 to TRBJ1-2; no clear D gene. Germline CDR1 is SEHNR and CDR2 is FQNEAQ (reference sequence). The V and J ends lost 4 bases and 5 bases respectively, with 17 bases between them. The CDR3 contains 15 residues. The CDR3 reads CASSSFGEKGYGYTF. CDR3 nucleotide sequence: TGTGCCAGCAGCTCATTCGGGGAGAAGGGTTATGGCTACACCTTC.

This clone was detected only once. The chain joins TRBV2 to TRBJ1-2, with D possibly being TRBD1 (5 bases). V lost 4 bases and J lost 6, with 15 bases in between. The CDR3 extends over 14 amino acids. CDR1 and CDR2 (germline): SNHLY, FYNNEI. The CDR3 nucleotides are TGTGCCAGCAGTGTAGAAGTAACAGGCCATGGCTACACCTTC. It yields the protein CASSVEVTGHGYTF. Full variable domain (outside the CDR3, taken from reference TRBV2 and TRBJ1-2): EPEVTQTPSHQVTQMGQEVILRCVPISNHLYFYWYRQILGQKVEFLVSFYNNEISEKSEIFDDQFSVERPDGSNFTLKIRSTKLEDSAMYFCASSVEVTGHGYTFGSGTRLTVV.

Here the CDR3 DNA reads TGTGCCAGCAGTGGACAGGGGACAGGGGCCAACGTCCTGACTTTC. It codes for CASSGQGTGANVLTF. This rearrangement joins TRBV6-1 to TRBJ2-6; 8 nucleotides line up with TRBD1. V was clipped by 4 bases and J by 4 bases; unmatched bases: 3. Germline V lookup: CDR1 MNHNS, CDR2 SASEGT. The CDR3 is made up of 15 amino acids.

The chain uses TRBV11-1 and TRBJ2-7; possible D gene TRBD2, 5 bases. Germline V gene lookup returns CDR1 SGHAT and CDR2 FQDESV (reference sequence). V was cut by 5 bases and J by 4 bases, with 12 bases left in between. The CDR3 consists of 13 residues. CDR3 amino acids: CASSRRSGYEQYF. For the CDR3, the DNA is TGTGCCAGCAGCCGGCGGAGCGGATACGAGCAGTACTTC. Looking up the rest from reference TRBV11-1 and TRBJ2-7 gives the full variable domain: EAEVAQSPRYKITEKSQAVAFWCDPISGHATLYWYRQILGQGPELLVQFQDESVVDDSQLPKDRFSAERLKGVDSTLKIQPAELGDSAMYLCASSRRSGYEQYFGPGTRLTVT.